Listed below are T cell receptor beta chains from one sample, sequenced in a study of regulatory T cells in long-lasting Graves disease. MiXCR, applied by TCRdb to the multiplex PCR reads, yields one record per CDR3 protein. The sample holds some 500,000 distinct CDR3 sequences, about 13% seen once. The data also belong to a second study, concerning T cells in Graves' hyperthyroidism and ophthalmopathy.

The specimen was peripheral blood mononuclear cells (PBMCs), collected at new diagnosis, from a patient treated with antithyroid drugs. The receptors were gathered from a man between 25 and 39 years old with Graves disease. The CDR3 runs from the conserved cysteine through the conserved F or W. Each record gives: D gene, V gene, J gene, clone size, CDR3 protein, CDR3 DNA. D genes are given only for firm matches. Not all rows give a size; the values are once, few, many and, for expanded clones, a class.

>-|TRBV12-3/TRBV12-4|TRBJ1-5|many
CASGSMSNQPQHF
TGTGCCAGCGGAAGTATGAGCAATCAGCCCCAGCATTTT
>TRBD1|TRBV24-1|TRBJ2-5|many
CATSANSAGGEKTQYF
TGTGCCACCAGTGCAAACTCGGCAGGGGGCGAAAAGACCCAGTACTTC
>TRBD1|TRBV2|TRBJ2-4|-
CASSLTADRGLNIQYF
TGTGCCAGCAGCTTAACGGCGGACAGGGGGCTCAACATTCAGTACTTC
>TRBD2|TRBV29-1|TRBJ2-1|many
CSGQREEREQFF
TGCAGCGGGCAGCGGGAGGAACGTGAGCAGTTCTTC
>TRBD2|TRBV20-1|TRBJ2-4|few
CSLAGRAKNIQYF
TGCAGCTTAGCGGGTCGGGCCAAAAACATTCAGTACTTC
>TRBD1|TRBV7-9|TRBJ2-6|-
CASSPSLGTVSGANVLTF
TGTGCCAGCAGCCCGAGTTTGGGGACAGTCTCTGGGGCCAACGTCCTGACTTTC
>-|TRBV19|TRBJ2-1|many
CASNRRADHNEQFF
TGTGCCAGTAATCGGAGAGCGGACCACAATGAGCAGTTCTTC
>-|TRBV6-4|TRBJ2-2|-
CASAGEAGTGELFF
TGTGCCAGCGCCGGCGAGGCGGGCACCGGGGAGCTGTTTTTT
>-|TRBV28|TRBJ2-7|-
CASSPPGPSEQYF
TGTGCCAGCAGTCCTCCGGGACCCTCCGAGCAGTACTTC
>-|TRBV6-1|TRBJ2-7|many
CASSTGAYNYEQYF
TGTGCCAGCAGTACCGGGGCCTATAACTACGAGCAGTACTTC
>-|TRBV19|TRBJ1-3|few
CASRTDSGNTIYF
TGTGCCAGTAGGACAGACTCTGGAAACACCATATATTTT
>-|TRBV19|TRBJ1-6|-
CASSMSDSPLHF
TGTGCCAGTAGTATGAGTGATTCACCCCTCCACTTT
>-|TRBV7-2|TRBJ2-4|many
CASSLALGIQYF
TGTGCCAGCAGCTTAGCGCTCGGGATTCAGTACTTC
>-|TRBV20-1|TRBJ1-1|many
CSARPATGRMNTEAFF
TGCAGTGCTAGACCTGCTACAGGGAGGATGAACACTGAAGCTTTCTTT
>-|TRBV29-1|TRBJ1-2|many
CSVEERRGQSYGYTF
TGCAGCGTTGAAGAGCGACGGGGGCAAAGCTATGGCTACACCTTC
>-|TRBV5-6|TRBJ2-1|few
CASRLELRASSEQFF
TGTGCCAGCAGGTTGGAACTCCGGGCCTCCTCTGAGCAGTTCTTC
>-|TRBV5-1|TRBJ2-2|few
CASSLTVTNTGELFF
TGCGCCAGCAGCTTGACAGTAACGAACACCGGGGAGCTGTTTTTT
>TRBD1|TRBV2|TRBJ2-7|many
CASNRDRNYEQYF
TGTGCCAGCAATCGGGACAGAAACTACGAGCAGTACTTC
>TRBD2|TRBV7-2|TRBJ2-1|many
CASSTASGSTNEQFF
TGTGCCAGCAGCACCGCTAGCGGGAGCACCAATGAGCAGTTCTTC
>TRBD2|TRBV28|TRBJ2-1|-
CASSFMGLAGGFNEQFF
TGTGCCAGCAGTTTTATGGGACTAGCGGGAGGCTTCAATGAGCAGTTCTTC
>TRBD1|TRBV6-9|TRBJ2-1|many
CASSYTGESYNEQFF
TGTGCCAGCAGTTATACAGGGGAATCCTACAATGAGCAGTTCTTC
>-|TRBV5-1|TRBJ2-3|many
CASRETRGADTQYF
TGCGCCAGCAGGGAGACTAGGGGGGCAGATACGCAGTATTTT
>-|TRBV7-8|TRBJ2-3|many
CASSRRGILNTDTQYF
TGTGCCAGCAGCCGGAGAGGGATCCTGAACACAGATACGCAGTATTTT
>TRBD2|TRBV3-1|TRBJ2-7|-
CASSHGLARAYEQYF
TGTGCCAGCAGCCACGGACTAGCGCGAGCCTACGAGCAGTACTTC
>TRBD1|TRBV18|TRBJ1-1|many
CASSLSGQSNTEAFF
TGTGCCAGCTCACTATCGGGACAGAGTAACACTGAAGCTTTCTTT
>-|TRBV5-5|TRBJ2-7|-
CASSQSVSYEQYF
TGTGCCAGCAGCCAATCGGTTTCCTACGAGCAGTACTTC
>-|TRBV7-3|TRBJ2-7|-
CASSLTPNTYEQYF
TGTGCCAGCAGCTTAACGCCTAACACCTACGAGCAGTACTTC
>-|TRBV5-1|TRBJ1-2|many
CASSNDRGYGYTF
TGCGCCAGCAGCAACGACAGAGGCTATGGCTACACCTTC
>TRBD2|TRBV11-2|TRBJ2-3|many
CASSWRLGGGTDTQYF
TGTGCCAGCAGCTGGAGACTGGGAGGGGGCACAGATACGCAGTATTTT
>TRBD2|TRBV5-6|TRBJ2-5|many
CASSFRGRSEQETQYF
TGTGCCAGCAGCTTCCGCGGGAGATCGGAACAAGAGACCCAGTACTTC
>-|TRBV7-2|TRBJ2-1|many
CASSLVMGGRGNEQFF
TGTGCCAGCAGCTTAGTAATGGGGGGCCGTGGCAATGAGCAGTTCTTC
>TRBD2|TRBV6-2/TRBV6-3|TRBJ2-4|few
CASSGGLALIQYF
TGTGCCAGCAGTGGAGGACTAGCCCTAATTCAGTACTTC
>-|TRBV19|TRBJ1-2|few
CASSTGIQRGGYTF
TGTGCCAGTAGTACCGGAATACAGAGGGGAGGCTACACCTTC
>TRBD2|TRBV2|TRBJ2-2|many
CASSGLAGVNTGELFF
TGTGCCAGCAGTGGACTAGCGGGAGTCAACACCGGGGAGCTGTTTTTT
>-|TRBV2|TRBJ1-2|many
CASTLSFLRGGYTF
TGTGCCAGCACTCTATCGTTCCTTCGGGGTGGCTACACCTTC
>-|TRBV11-1|TRBJ2-7|many
CASSSNDGSSYEQYF
TGTGCCAGCAGCAGCAACGACGGGAGCTCCTACGAGCAGTACTTC
>-|TRBV12-3/TRBV12-4|TRBJ1-2|many
CASSRQTVPGYGYTF
TGTGCCAGCAGCCGACAGACAGTACCAGGATATGGCTACACCTTC
>TRBD1|TRBV3-1|TRBJ2-7|few
CASSPGTVGEQYF
TGTGCCAGCAGCCCCGGGACAGTTGGCGAGCAGTACTTC
>-|TRBV6-1|TRBJ1-1|many
CASSEIAGNTEAFF
TGTGCCAGCAGTGAAATAGCAGGGAACACTGAAGCTTTCTTT
>-|TRBV7-8|TRBJ2-5|many
CASSSPFPGPQETQYF
TGTGCCAGCAGCTCACCCTTTCCGGGGCCCCAAGAGACCCAGTACTTC